The rows below give T cell receptor beta chains drawn from one sample of a study of radiotherapy plus CTLA-4 blockade in lung cancer. The table came from immunoSEQ multiplex PCR; TCRdb's copy has only in-frame clones and leaves some out. In the table there are some 110,000 clones, nearly 80% of which are singletons. The sample here was peripheral blood, taken from a patient treated with radiotherapy plus ipilimumab. These TCRs come from a human donor with non-small cell lung cancer who had a partial response to radiotherapy plus ipilimumab. CDR3s include the opening cysteine and the closing phenylalanine or tryptophan. The D gene is left open where the match is weak. Where a row states a size, it is once, few, many or the class of an expanded clone; other rows omit it.

V	D	size	J	DNA	CDR3
TRBV7-9	TRBD1	.	TRBJ1-3	TGTGCCAGCAGCTTGGACAGGGTATCTGGAAACACCATATATTTT	CASSLDRVSGNTIYF
TRBV28	.	.	TRBJ2-7	TGTGCCAGCATGGAGACCAGCTACGAGCAGTACTTC	CASMETSYEQYF
TRBV19	.	.	TRBJ1-1	TGTGCCAGTAGTATGGTGCAGACTGAAGCTTTCTTT	CASSMVQTEAFF
TRBV5-1	.	.	TRBJ1-3	TGCGCCAGCAGCCAAAGAACAGGGAACTCTGGAAACACCATATATTTT	CASSQRTGNSGNTIYF
TRBV7-9	.	.	TRBJ1-2	TGTGCCCTCGGGGTAGGAGGCTTGTATGGCTACACCTTC	CALGVGGLYGYTF
TRBV27	TRBD1	once	TRBJ2-1	TGTGCCAGCAGTTTATGGGACAGGGATGGCAATGAGCAGTTCTTC	CASSLWDRDGNEQFF
TRBV5-6	.	.	TRBJ1-1	TGTGCCAGCAGCTTGGAACGGGGATACACTGAAGCTTTCTTT	CASSLERGYTEAFF
TRBV6-5	.	.	TRBJ2-2	TGTGCCAGCAGTTACCCAACCCAGGGTACCACCGGGGAGCTGTTTTTT	CASSYPTQGTTGELFF
TRBV28	TRBD1	.	TRBJ1-1	TGTGCCAGCAGTTTGGGCCCGCATACAGGGGGAGCTTTCTTT	CASSLGPHTGGAFF
TRBV10-1	.	.	TRBJ1-1	TGCGCCAGCAGTACAGGCCAGAGGACTGAAGCTTTCTTT	CASSTGQRTEAFF
TRBV15	.	.	TRBJ1-5	TGTGCCACCAGCCAAAGGGGTCGTAATCAGCCCCAGCATTTT	CATSQRGRNQPQHF
TRBV29-1	.	.	TRBJ2-3	TGCAGCGTTACCATAGCCGGCGTGACGCAGTATTTT	CSVTIAGVTQYF
TRBV5-8	TRBD2	.	TRBJ2-1	TGTGCCAGCAGCTTAGGACTAGCGGGAGCATGGACCTACAATGAGCAGTTCTTC	CASSLGLAGAWTYNEQFF
TRBV7-9	TRBD1	.	TRBJ1-6	TGTGCCAGCAGCCCAGAGACAGGGGGAGATTCACCCCTCCACTTT	CASSPETGGDSPLHF
TRBV29-1	.	.	TRBJ1-1	TGCAGCGTTGAGAGGGGAGGCACTGAAGCTTTCTTT	CSVERGGTEAFF
TRBV5-6	TRBD1	.	TRBJ1-2	TGTGCCAGCAGCTTAGGGGCAGGGGGAGGCTACACCTTC	CASSLGAGGGYTF
TRBV30	TRBD1	.	TRBJ2-7	TGTGCCTGGAGTAGGACAGGGACCTACGAGCAGTACTTC	CAWSRTGTYEQYF
TRBV5-6	.	few	TRBJ1-2	TGTGCCAGCAGCCTATCCGGGACTCACAACTATGGCTACACCTTC	CASSLSGTHNYGYTF
TRBV4-3	.	.	TRBJ2-1	TGCGCCAGCAGCCAATCGATACGGGATGAGCAGTTCTTC	CASSQSIRDEQFF
TRBV4-1	.	.	TRBJ2-1	TGCGCCAGCAGCCGAACGGACTGGACCTACAATGAGCAGTTCTTC	CASSRTDWTYNEQFF
TRBV28	TRBD1	.	TRBJ1-1	TGTGCCACGCGGACAGGAGCCCCCGGTGAAGCTTTCTTT	CATRTGAPGEAFF
TRBV5-1	TRBD1	.	TRBJ1-2	TGCGCCAGCAGCTTGGATTCAGGGGGAACTAACTATGGCTACACCTTC	CASSLDSGGTNYGYTF
TRBV5-1	TRBD1	.	TRBJ2-7	TGCGCCAGCAGCCGGACGAGAGACAGGGGTGCCTACGAGCAGTACTTC	CASSRTRDRGAYEQYF
TRBV6-5	.	.	TRBJ1-2	TGTGCCAGCAGTTTACAGGGACGGGGCGGCTACACCTTC	CASSLQGRGGYTF
TRBV7-9	.	.	TRBJ1-2	TGTGCCAGCAGCTTACAAGGGCCAGGGGCCTATGGCTACACCTTC	CASSLQGPGAYGYTF
TRBV9	.	.	TRBJ2-1	TGTGCCAGCAGCGTAGAGACACGAAGTTACAATGAGCAGTTCTTC	CASSVETRSYNEQFF
TRBV5-6	.	.	TRBJ1-1	TGTGCCAGCAGCTTCGTAGAAGTCAGAGGCACTGAAGCTTTCTTT	CASSFVEVRGTEAFF
TRBV29-1	.	.	TRBJ1-1	TGCAGCGTTGCCCTAAGATTGAACACTGAAGCTTTCTTT	CSVALRLNTEAFF
TRBV7-9	.	.	TRBJ2-5	TGTGCCAGCAGCTTAGGTGACAGGAACAAGGAGACCCAGTACTTC	CASSLGDRNKETQYF
TRBV6-1	.	.	TRBJ1-2	TGTGCCAGCTATCCCAGGGGCAGGGACTATGGCTACACCTTC	CASYPRGRDYGYTF
TRBV19	.	.	TRBJ1-3	TGTGCCAGTAGTATAGCAGGGTCTATCTCTGGAAACACCATATATTTT	CASSIAGSISGNTIYF
TRBV7-6	TRBD1	.	TRBJ2-5	TGTGCCAGCACTCCCGGGACAGCTCAAGAGACCCAGTACTTC	CASTPGTAQETQYF
TRBV9	.	once	TRBJ2-1	TGTGCCAGCAGCGTACGGGGGTCAGGTGAGCAGTTCTTC	CASSVRGSGEQFF
TRBV7-2	.	.	TRBJ2-1	TGTGCCAGCAGCGTCAGTAGGGGAGGTGAGCAGTTCTTC	CASSVSRGGEQFF
TRBV5-1	TRBD1	.	TRBJ1-1	TGCGCCAGCAGCTTGGCCAGACAGGGGTCCACTGAAGCCTTCTTT	CASSLARQGSTEAFF
TRBV10-3	.	few	TRBJ1-5	TGTGCCATCAGTGGTCAGGTAACTCAGCCCCAGCATTTT	CAISGQVTQPQHF
TRBV5-1	TRBD2	.	TRBJ2-2	TGCGCCAGCAGCTTGGAACTAGCGGTCACCGGGGAGCTGTTTTTT	CASSLELAVTGELFF
TRBV18	TRBD1	few	TRBJ1-2	TGTGCCAGCTCAGAGACAGGGGAAGGCTATGGCTACACCTTC	CASSETGEGYGYTF
TRBV6-6	TRBD1	.	TRBJ1-2	TGTGCCAGCAGCCGCCCGGGACAGCCCTACACCTTC	CASSRPGQPYTF
TRBV19	.	.	TRBJ1-4	TGTGCCAGTAGTCCCCTCCCAAGGGGCTTAACAACTAATGAAAAACTGTTTTTT	CASSPLPRGLTTNEKLFF
TRBV5-1	.	.	TRBJ2-7	TGCGCCAGCAGCTTGGGCACAGGGACCGGCGAGCAGTACTTC	CASSLGTGTGEQYF
TRBV19	TRBD1	.	TRBJ1-2	TGTGCCAGTAGTATGGGACAGGGCTACACCTTC	CASSMGQGYTF
TRBV30	TRBD2	.	TRBJ2-1	TGTGCCTGGAGAGGTGGTAGCGGGAGAGGTTCCTACAATGAGCAGTTCTTC	CAWRGGSGRGSYNEQFF
TRBV14	.	.	TRBJ1-1	TGTGCCAGCAGCCGGCAGGGAATGAACACTGAAGCTTTCTTT	CASSRQGMNTEAFF
TRBV5-1	.	.	TRBJ2-1	TGCGCCAGCAGTTATGATGCTGGGGCCCGTGGTGAGCAGTTCTTC	CASSYDAGARGEQFF
TRBV5-1	.	.	TRBJ2-2	TGCGCCAGCAGCTTGGCAGGGGCTTCGAACACCGGGGAGCTGTTTTTT	CASSLAGASNTGELFF